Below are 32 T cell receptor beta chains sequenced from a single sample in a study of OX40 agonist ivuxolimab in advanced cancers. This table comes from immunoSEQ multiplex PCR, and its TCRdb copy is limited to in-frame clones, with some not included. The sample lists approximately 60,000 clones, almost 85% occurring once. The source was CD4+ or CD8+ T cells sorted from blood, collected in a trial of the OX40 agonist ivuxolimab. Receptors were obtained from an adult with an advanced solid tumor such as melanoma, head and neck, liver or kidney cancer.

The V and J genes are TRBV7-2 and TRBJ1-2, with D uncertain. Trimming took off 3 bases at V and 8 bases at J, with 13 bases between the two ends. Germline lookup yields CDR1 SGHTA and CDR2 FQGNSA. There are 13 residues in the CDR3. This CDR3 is CASSFEYLRGYTF. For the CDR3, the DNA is TGTGCCAGCAGCTTTGAATACCTAAGAGGCTACACCTTC. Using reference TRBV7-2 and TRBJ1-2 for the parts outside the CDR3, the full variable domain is GAGVSQSPSNKVTEKGKDVELRCDPISGHTALYWYRQSLGQGLEFLIYFQGNSAPDKSGLPSDRFSAERTGGSVSTLTIQRTQQEDSAVYLCASSFEYLRGYTFGSGTRLTVV.

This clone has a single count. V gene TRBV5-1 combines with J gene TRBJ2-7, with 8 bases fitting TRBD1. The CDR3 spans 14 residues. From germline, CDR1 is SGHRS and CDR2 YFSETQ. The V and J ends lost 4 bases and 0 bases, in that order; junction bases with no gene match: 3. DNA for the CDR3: TGCGCCAGCAGCACTACAGGGGGCTCCTACGAGCAGTACTTC. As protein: CASSTTGGSYEQYF.

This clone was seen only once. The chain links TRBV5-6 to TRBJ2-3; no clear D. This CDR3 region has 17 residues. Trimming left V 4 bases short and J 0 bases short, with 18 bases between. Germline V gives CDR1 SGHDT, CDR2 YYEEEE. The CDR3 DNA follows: TGTGCCAGCAGCACAGACAAGGGATACTATAGCACAGATACGCAGTATTTT. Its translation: CASSTDKGYYSTDTQYF.

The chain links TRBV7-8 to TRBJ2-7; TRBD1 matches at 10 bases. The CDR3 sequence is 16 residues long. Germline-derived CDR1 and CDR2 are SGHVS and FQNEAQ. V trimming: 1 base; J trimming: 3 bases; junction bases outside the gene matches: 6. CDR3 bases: TGTGCCAGCAGCTTAGTGCAATGGGACAGGGGCTACGAGCAGTACTTC. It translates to CASSLVQWDRGYEQYF.

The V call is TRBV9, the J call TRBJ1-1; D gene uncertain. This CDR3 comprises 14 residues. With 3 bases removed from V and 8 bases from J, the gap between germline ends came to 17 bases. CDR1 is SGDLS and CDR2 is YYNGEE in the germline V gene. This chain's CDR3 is CASSELELQPEAFF. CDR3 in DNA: TGTGCCAGCAGCGAACTAGAGCTCCAGCCGGAAGCTTTCTTT.

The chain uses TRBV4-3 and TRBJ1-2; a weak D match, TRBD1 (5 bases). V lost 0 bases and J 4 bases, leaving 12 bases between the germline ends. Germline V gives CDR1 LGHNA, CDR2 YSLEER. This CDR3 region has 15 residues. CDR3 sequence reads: CASSQDRDGFYGYTF. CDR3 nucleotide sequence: TGCGCCAGCAGCCAAGACCGGGACGGATTCTATGGCTACACCTTC.

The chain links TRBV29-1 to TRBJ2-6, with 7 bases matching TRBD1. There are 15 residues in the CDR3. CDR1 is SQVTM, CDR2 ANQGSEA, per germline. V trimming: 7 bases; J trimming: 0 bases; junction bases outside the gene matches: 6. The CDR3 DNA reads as TGCAGCGGGGACAGCGATAGCTCTGGGGCCAACGTCCTGACTTTC. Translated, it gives CSGDSDSSGANVLTF.

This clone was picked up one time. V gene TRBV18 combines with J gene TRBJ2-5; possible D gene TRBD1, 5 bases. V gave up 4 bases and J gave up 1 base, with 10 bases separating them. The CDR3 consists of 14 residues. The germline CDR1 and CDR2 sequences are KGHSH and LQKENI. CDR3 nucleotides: TGTGCCAGCTCACTTCTCGACAGCCAAGAGACCCAGTACTTC. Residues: CASSLLDSQETQYF.

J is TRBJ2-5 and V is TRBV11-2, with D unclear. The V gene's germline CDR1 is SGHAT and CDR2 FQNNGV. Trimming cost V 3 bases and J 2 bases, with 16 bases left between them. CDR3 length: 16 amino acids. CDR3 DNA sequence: TGTGCCAGCAGCTTCAGGACGGGCGGAAGGCAAGAGACCCAGTACTTC. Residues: CASSFRTGGRQETQYF.

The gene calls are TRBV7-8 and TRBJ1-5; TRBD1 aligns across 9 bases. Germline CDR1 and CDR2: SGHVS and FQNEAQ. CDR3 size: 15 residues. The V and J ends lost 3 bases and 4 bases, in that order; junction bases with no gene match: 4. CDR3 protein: CASSLGDRENQPQHF. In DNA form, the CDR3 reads TGTGCCAGCAGCTTGGGGGACAGGGAAAATCAGCCCCAGCATTTT.

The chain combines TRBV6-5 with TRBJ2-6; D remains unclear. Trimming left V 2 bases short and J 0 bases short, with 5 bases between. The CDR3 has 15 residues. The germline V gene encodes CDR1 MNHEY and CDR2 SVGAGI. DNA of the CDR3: TGTGCCAGCAGTTACGGCGCCTCTGGGGCCAACGTCCTGACTTTC. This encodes CASSYGASGANVLTF.

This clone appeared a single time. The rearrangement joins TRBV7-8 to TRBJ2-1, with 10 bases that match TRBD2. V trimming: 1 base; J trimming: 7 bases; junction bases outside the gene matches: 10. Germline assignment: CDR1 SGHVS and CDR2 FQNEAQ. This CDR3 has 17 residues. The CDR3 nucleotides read TGTGCCAGCAGCTTAGAAGGAGCGGGGGGGCCGGTAAATGAGCAGTTCTTC. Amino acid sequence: CASSLEGAGGPVNEQFF.

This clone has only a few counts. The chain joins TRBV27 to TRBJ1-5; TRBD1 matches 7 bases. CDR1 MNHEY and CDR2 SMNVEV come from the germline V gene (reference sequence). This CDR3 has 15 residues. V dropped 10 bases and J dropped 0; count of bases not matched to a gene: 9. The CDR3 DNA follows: TGTGCCACCAAGACGGGACAGTTTAGCAATCAGCCCCAGCATTTT. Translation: CATKTGQFSNQPQHF.

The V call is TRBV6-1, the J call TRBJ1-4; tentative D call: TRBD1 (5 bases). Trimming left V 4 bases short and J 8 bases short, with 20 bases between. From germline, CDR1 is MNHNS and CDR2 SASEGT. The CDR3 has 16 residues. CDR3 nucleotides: TGTGCCAGCAGTGGAACTAATATAAGTGGGGGGGAAAAACTGTTTTTT. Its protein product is CASSGTNISGGEKLFF.

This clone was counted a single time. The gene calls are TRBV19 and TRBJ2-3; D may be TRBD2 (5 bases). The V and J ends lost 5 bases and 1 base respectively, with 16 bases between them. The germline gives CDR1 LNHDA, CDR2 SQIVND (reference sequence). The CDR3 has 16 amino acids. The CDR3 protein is CASSPRSGRGTDTQYF. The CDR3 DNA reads TGTGCCAGTAGTCCTCGCTCGGGGAGAGGCACAGATACGCAGTATTTT.

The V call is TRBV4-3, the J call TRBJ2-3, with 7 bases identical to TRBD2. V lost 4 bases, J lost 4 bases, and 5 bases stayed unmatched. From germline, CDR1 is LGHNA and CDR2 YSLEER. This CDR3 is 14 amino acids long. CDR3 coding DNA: TGCGCCAGCAGCCCTGGCCGGGGGGCAGATACGCAGTATTTT. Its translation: CASSPGRGADTQYF.

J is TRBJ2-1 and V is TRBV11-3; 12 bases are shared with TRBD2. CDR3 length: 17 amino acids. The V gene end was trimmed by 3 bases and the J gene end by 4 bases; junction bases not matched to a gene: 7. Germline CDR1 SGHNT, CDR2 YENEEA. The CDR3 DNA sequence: TGTGCCAGCAGCTTTTCTAGCGGGAGGGCGGGGTACAATGAGCAGTTCTTC. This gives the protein CASSFSSGRAGYNEQFF. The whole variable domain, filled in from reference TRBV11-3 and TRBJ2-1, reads EAGVVQSPRYKIIEKKQPVAFWCNPISGHNTLYWYLQNLGQGPELLIRYENEEAVDDSQLPKDRFSAERLKGVDSTLKIQPAELGDSAVYLCASSFSSGRAGYNEQFFGPGTRLTVL.

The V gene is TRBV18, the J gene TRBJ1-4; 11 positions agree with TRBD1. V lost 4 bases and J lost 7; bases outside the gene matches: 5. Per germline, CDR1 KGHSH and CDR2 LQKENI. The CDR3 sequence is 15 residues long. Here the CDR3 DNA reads TGTGCCAGCTCACTACGGACAGGGGGCAGTGAAAAACTGTTTTTT. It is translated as CASSLRTGGSEKLFF.

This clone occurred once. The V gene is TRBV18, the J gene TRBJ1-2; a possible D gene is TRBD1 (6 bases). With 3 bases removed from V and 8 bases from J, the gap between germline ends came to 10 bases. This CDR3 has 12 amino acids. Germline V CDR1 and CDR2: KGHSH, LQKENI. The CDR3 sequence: CASSPAGEGYTF. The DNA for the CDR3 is TGTGCCAGCTCACCGGCAGGGGAAGGCTACACCTTC.

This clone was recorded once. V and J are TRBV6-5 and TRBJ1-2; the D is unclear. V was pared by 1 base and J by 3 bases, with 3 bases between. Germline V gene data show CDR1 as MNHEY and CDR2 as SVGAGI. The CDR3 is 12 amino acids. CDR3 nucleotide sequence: TGTGCCAGCAGTTACTTGGACTATGGCTACACCTTC. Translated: CASSYLDYGYTF.

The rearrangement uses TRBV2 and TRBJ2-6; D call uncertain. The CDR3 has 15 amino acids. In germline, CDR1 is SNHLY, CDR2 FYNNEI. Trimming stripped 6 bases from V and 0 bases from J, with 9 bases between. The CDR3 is CASSSSGSGANVLTF. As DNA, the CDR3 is TGTGCCAGCAGCTCCTCGGGCTCTGGGGCCAACGTCCTGACTTTC.

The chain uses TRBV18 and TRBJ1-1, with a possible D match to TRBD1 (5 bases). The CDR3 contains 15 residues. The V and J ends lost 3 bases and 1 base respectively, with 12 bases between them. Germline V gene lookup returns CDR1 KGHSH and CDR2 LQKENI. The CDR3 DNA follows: TGTGCCAGCTCACCCTCATGGGGCAGGAACACTGAAGCTTTCTTT. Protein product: CASSPSWGRNTEAFF.

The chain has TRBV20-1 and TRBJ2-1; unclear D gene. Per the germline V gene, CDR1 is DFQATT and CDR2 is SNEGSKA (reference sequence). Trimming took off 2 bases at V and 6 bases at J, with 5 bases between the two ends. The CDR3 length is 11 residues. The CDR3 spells CSARYSNEQFF. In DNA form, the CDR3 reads TGCAGTGCTAGATACTCCAATGAGCAGTTCTTC.

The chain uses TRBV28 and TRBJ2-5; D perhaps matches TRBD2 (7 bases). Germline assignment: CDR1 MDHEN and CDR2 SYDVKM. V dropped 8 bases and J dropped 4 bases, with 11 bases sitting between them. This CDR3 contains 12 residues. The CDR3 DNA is TGTGCCAGCTCAGGGGAGGGAGAGACCCAGTACTTC. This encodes CASSGEGETQYF.

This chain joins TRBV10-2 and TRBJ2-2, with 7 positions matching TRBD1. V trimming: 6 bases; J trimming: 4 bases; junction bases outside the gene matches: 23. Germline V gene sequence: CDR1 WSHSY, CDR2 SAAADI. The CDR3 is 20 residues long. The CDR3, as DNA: TGCGCCAGCAGCGCCACTTACAGGGTAGGGGGCCCGCAGTTCACCGGGGAGCTGTTTTTT. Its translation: CASSATYRVGGPQFTGELFF.

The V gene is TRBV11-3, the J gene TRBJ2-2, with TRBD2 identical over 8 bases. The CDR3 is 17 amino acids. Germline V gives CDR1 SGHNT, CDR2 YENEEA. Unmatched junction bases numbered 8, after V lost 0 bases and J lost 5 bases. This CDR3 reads CASSLDDAAGVTGELFF. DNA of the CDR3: TGTGCCAGCAGCTTAGACGACGCAGCGGGGGTTACCGGGGAGCTGTTTTTT.

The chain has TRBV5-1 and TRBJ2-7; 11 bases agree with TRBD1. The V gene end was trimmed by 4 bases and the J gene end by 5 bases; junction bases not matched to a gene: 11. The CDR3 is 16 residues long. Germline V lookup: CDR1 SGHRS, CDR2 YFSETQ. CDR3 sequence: CASSPLADRGPHEQYF. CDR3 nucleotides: TGCGCCAGCAGCCCACTCGCGGACAGGGGGCCCCACGAGCAGTACTTC.

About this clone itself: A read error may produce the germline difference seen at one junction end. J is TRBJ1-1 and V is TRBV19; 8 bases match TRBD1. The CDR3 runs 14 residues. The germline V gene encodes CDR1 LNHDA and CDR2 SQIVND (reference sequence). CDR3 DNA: TGTGCCAGTAGTCTAGACAGGGGGAACACTGAAGCTTTCTTT. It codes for CASSLDRGNTEAFF.

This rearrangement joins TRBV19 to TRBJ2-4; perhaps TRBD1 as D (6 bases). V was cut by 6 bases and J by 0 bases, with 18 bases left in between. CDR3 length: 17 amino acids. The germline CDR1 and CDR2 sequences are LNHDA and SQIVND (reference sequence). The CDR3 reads CASRTGGLNEAKNIQYF. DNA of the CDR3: TGTGCCAGTAGAACTGGGGGCCTCAACGAAGCCAAAAACATTCAGTACTTC.

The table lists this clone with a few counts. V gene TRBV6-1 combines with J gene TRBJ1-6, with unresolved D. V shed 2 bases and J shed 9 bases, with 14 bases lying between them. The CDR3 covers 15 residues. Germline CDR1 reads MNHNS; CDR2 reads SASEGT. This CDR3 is CASSETVLGFSPLHF. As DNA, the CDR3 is TGTGCCAGCAGTGAAACGGTGTTGGGGTTTTCACCCCTCCACTTT.

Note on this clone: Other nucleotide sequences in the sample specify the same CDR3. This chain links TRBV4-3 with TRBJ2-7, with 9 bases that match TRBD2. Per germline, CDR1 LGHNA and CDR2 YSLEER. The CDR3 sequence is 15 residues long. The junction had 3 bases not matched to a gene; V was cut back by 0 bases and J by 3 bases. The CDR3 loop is CASSQEAGGSYEQYF. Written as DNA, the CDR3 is TGCGCCAGCAGCCAAGAGGCGGGGGGGAGCTACGAGCAGTACTTC.

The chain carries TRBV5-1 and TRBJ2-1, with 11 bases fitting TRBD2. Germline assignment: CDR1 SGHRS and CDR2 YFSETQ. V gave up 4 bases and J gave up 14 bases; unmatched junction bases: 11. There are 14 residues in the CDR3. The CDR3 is CASSQTSGGPEEFF. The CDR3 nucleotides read TGCGCCAGCAGCCAAACTAGCGGGGGACCAGAAGAGTTCTTC. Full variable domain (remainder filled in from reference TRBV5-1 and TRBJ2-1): KAGVTQTPRYLIKTRGQQVTLSCSPISGHRSVSWYQQTPGQGLQFLFEYFSETQRNKGNFPGRFSGRQFSNSRSEMNVSTLELGDSALYLCASSQTSGGPEEFFGPGTRLTVL.